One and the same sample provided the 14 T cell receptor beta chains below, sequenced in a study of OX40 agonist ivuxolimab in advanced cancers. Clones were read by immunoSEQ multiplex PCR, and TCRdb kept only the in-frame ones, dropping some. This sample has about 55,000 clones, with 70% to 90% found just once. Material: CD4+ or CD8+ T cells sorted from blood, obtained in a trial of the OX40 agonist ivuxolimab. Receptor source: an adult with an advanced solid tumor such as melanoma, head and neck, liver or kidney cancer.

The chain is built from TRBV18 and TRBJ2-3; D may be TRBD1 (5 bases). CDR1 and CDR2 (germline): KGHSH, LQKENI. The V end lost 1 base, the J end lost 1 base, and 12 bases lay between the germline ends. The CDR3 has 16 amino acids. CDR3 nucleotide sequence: TGTGCCAGCTCACCACGTCAGGGATCCGGCACAGATACGCAGTATTTT. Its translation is CASSPRQGSGTDTQYF.

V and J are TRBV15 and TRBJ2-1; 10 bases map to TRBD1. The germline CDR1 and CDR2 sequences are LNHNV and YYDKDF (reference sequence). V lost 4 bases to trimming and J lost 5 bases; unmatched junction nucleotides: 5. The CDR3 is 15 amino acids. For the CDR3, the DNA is TGTGCCACCAGCAACCGGGACAGGGGTCACAATGAGCAGTTCTTC. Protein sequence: CATSNRDRGHNEQFF.

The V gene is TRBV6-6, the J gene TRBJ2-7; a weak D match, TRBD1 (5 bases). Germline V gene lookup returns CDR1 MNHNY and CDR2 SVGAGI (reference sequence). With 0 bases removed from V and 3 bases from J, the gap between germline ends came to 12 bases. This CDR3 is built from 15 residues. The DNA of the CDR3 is TGTGCCAGCAGTTACTCGGCCAGGGTCGGCTACGAGCAGTACTTC. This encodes CASSYSARVGYEQYF.

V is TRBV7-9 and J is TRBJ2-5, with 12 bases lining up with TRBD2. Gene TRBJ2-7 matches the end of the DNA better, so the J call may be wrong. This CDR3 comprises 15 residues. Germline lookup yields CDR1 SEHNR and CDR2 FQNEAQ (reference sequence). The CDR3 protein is CASSSWTSGNYEQYF. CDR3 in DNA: TGTGCCAGCAGCTCCTGGACTAGCGGGAACTACGAGCAGTACTTC.

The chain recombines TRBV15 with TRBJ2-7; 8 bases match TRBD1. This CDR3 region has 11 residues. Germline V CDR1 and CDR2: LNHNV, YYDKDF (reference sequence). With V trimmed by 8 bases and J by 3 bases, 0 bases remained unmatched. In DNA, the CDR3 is TGTGCCACCGGACAGGGCTACGAGCAGTACTTC. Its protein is CATGQGYEQYF.

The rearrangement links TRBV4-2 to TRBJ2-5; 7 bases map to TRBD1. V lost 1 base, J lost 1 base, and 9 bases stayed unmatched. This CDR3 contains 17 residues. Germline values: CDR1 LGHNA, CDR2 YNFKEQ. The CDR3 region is CASSQAALTGSQETQYF. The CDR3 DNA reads TGTGCCAGCAGCCAAGCTGCATTGACAGGGTCCCAAGAGACCCAGTACTTC.

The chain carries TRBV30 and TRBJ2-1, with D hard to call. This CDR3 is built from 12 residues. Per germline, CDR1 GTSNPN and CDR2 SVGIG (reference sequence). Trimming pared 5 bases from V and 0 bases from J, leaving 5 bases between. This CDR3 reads CAWRYSYNEQFF. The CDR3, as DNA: TGTGCCTGGCGATACTCCTACAATGAGCAGTTCTTC.

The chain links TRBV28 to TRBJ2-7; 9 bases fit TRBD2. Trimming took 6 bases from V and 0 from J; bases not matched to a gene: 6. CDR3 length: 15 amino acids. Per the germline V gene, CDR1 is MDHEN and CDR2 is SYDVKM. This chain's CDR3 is CASSQDSGSSYEQYF. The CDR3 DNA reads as TGTGCCAGCAGCCAAGATAGCGGGAGCTCCTACGAGCAGTACTTC.

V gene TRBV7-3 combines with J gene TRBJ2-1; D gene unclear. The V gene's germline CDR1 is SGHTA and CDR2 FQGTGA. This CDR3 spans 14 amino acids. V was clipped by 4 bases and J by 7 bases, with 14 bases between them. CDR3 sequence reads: CASSSGRSRNEQFF. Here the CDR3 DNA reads TGTGCCAGCAGCTCCGGACGGAGTAGGAATGAGCAGTTCTTC. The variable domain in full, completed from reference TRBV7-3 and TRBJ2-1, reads GAGVSQTPSNKVTEKGKYVELRCDPISGHTALYWYRQSLGQGPEFLIYFQGTGAADDSGLPNDRFFAVRPEGSVSTLKIQRTERGDSAVYLCASSSGRSRNEQFFGPGTRLTVL.

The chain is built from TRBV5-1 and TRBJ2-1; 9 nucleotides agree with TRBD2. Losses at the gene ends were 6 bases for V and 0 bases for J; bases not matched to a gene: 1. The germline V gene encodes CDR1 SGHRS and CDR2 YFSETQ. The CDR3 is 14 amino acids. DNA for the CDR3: TGCGCCAGCACTAGCGGGAACTCCTACAATGAGCAGTTCTTC. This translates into CASTSGNSYNEQFF. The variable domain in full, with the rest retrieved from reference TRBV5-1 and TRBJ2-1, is KAGVTQTPRYLIKTRGQQVTLSCSPISGHRSVSWYQQTPGQGLQFLFEYFSETQRNKGNFPGRFSGRQFSNSRSEMNVSTLELGDSALYLCASTSGNSYNEQFFGPGTRLTVL.

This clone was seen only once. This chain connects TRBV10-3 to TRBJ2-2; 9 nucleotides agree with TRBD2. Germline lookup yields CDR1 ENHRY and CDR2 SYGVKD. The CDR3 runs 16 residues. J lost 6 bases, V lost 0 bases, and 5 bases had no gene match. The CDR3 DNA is TGTGCCATCAGTGAGTCTGGCGGGAGGGCCCCCGGGGAGCTGTTTTTT. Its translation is CAISESGGRAPGELFF.

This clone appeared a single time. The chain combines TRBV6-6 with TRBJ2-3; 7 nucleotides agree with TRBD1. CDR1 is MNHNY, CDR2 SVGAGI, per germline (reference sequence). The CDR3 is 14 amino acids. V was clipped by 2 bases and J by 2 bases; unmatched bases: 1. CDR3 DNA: TGTGCCAGCAGTTACGACAGGGCCACAGATACGCAGTATTTT. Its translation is CASSYDRATDTQYF.

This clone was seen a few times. The CDR3 bases are TGTGCCAGCAGTTCTCCGGGGAGACGCTATGGCTACACCTTC. Protein product: CASSSPGRRYGYTF. The genes are TRBV28 and TRBJ1-2; D gene unclear. The germline gives CDR1 MDHEN, CDR2 SYDVKM. This CDR3 is built from 14 residues. V was clipped by 4 bases and J by 4 bases, with 13 bases between them.

The DNA of the CDR3 is TGTGCCAGCAGTGAAGGGGGACAGGGCCTCGATACAGATACGCAGTATTTT. This sequence encodes CASSEGGQGLDTDTQYF. This chain joins TRBV6-1 and TRBJ2-3; 9 bases agree with TRBD1. The CDR3 length is 17 residues. Germline CDR1 reads MNHNS; CDR2 reads SASEGT. Trimming took 1 base from V and 3 from J; bases not matched to a gene: 8.